The rows below give T cell receptor beta chains drawn from one sample of a study of cytomegalovirus exposure and HLA in healthy donors. Repertoires were generated with immunoSEQ multiplex PCR, while TCRdb's copy carries only in-frame clones and drops some. Here the sample spans around 90,000 clones, approximately 79% being singletons. The sequenced material came from PBMCs. Every receptor here comes from a man aged 30 to 45 in good health and CMV-seronegative. CDR3s include the opening cysteine and the closing phenylalanine or tryptophan. D genes are given only for firm matches. Clone size is shown for a subset of rows, as once, few, many or a class of expanded clone.

j_gene	abundance	v_gene	d_gene	CDR3aa	CDR3nt
TRBJ1-1	NA	TRBV7-2	NA	CASSFSRGMNTEAFF	TGTGCCAGCAGCTTTTCCCGGGGGATGAACACTGAAGCTTTCTTT
TRBJ2-1	NA	TRBV2	TRBD2	CASMAGAYNEQFF	TGTGCCAGCATGGCGGGGGCCTACAATGAGCAGTTCTTC
TRBJ2-7	NA	TRBV4-3	NA	CASSQDYRAHEQYF	TGCGCCAGCAGCCAAGACTACAGGGCCCACGAGCAGTACTTC
TRBJ2-5	NA	TRBV2	TRBD2	CASSELAGGPGAQYF	TGTGCCAGCAGTGAATTAGCGGGCGGCCCGGGGGCCCAGTACTTC
TRBJ1-2	NA	TRBV6-5	NA	CASSSTGYGYTF	TGTGCCAGCAGTTCGACAGGCTATGGCTACACCTTC
TRBJ1-1	once	TRBV18	TRBD1	CASSPYQGQGAEAFF	TGTGCCAGCTCACCCTACCAAGGACAGGGGGCCGAAGCTTTCTTT
TRBJ2-2	NA	TRBV15	TRBD1	CATSGKTGVSTGELFF	TGTGCCACCAGCGGAAAGACAGGGGTCAGCACCGGGGAGCTGTTTTTT
TRBJ1-5	NA	TRBV19	TRBD1	CASSPGQGSQPQHF	TGTGCCAGTAGCCCGGGACAGGGGTCTCAGCCCCAGCATTTT
TRBJ1-5	NA	TRBV7-2	NA	CASTRGPGNQPQHF	TGTGCCAGCACCAGGGGTCCGGGGAATCAGCCCCAGCATTTT
TRBJ1-1	once	TRBV19	NA	CASSTGLGSAEAFF	TGTGCCAGTAGTACGGGACTTGGTAGTGCCGAAGCTTTCTTT
TRBJ1-4	few	TRBV30	TRBD1	CACRDRGQLGEKLFF	TGTGCCTGCCGGGACAGGGGGCAATTAGGTGAAAAACTGTTTTTT
TRBJ2-7	NA	TRBV29-1	NA	CSAGNSYEQYF	TGCAGCGCGGGGAACTCCTACGAGCAGTACTTC
TRBJ2-7	NA	TRBV11-3	TRBD1	CASSSRGRGYEQYF	TGTGCCAGCAGCTCTAGGGGGCGTGGGTACGAGCAGTACTTC
TRBJ2-3	NA	TRBV5-1	NA	CASSLTVSTDTQYF	TGCGCCAGCAGCTTGACAGTTAGCACAGATACGCAGTATTTT
TRBJ1-5	NA	TRBV27	NA	CAGDRNQPQHF	TGTGCCGGAGACCGTAATCAGCCCCAGCATTTT
TRBJ1-2	NA	TRBV6-5	TRBD1	CASSSYPGTGPGYTF	TGTGCCAGCAGTTCTTACCCCGGGACAGGGCCGGGCTACACCTTC
TRBJ2-1	NA	TRBV6-1	NA	CASSEKMSGLSDRTNEQFF	TGTGCCAGCAGTGAAAAAATGTCAGGCTTGTCGGACAGAACCAATGAGCAGTTCTTC
TRBJ1-5	NA	TRBV7-9	TRBD1	CASSSGQGVNQPQHF	TGTGCCAGCAGCTCGGGACAGGGAGTAAATCAGCCCCAGCATTTT
TRBJ1-5	NA	TRBV30	TRBD1	CAWSSVQGATFFGPQHF	TGTGCCTGGAGTAGTGTGCAGGGGGCGACTTTTTTTGGGCCCCAGCATTTT
TRBJ2-2	NA	TRBV27	TRBD2	CASVARLALNTGELFF	TGTGCCAGCGTAGCCCGACTAGCGCTGAACACCGGGGAGCTGTTTTTT
TRBJ2-7	NA	TRBV30	NA	CAWNHRPTVYEQYF	TGTGCCTGGAATCACCGCCCGACAGTCTACGAGCAGTACTTC
TRBJ2-5	once	TRBV28	TRBD1	CASSFSDRGKTQYF	TGTGCCAGCAGTTTTTCGGACAGGGGGAAGACCCAGTACTTC
TRBJ2-4	NA	TRBV19	NA	CASSIADSNIAKNIQYF	TGTGCCAGTAGTATCGCTGACAGCAATATAGCCAAAAACATTCAGTACTTC
TRBJ1-6	few	TRBV10-3	TRBD1	CAAGRDRDNSPLHF	TGTGCCGCTGGCCGGGACAGGGATAATTCACCCCTCCACTTT
TRBJ1-1	NA	TRBV7-2	NA	CASSLAQPNTEAFF	TGTGCCAGCAGCTTAGCACAGCCGAACACTGAAGCTTTCTTT
TRBJ2-3	NA	TRBV2	TRBD2	CASDLAGTDTQYF	TGTGCCAGCGACCTAGCGGGCACAGATACGCAGTATTTT
TRBJ2-4	NA	TRBV14	NA	CASSQSHIRNIQYF	TGTGCCAGCAGCCAATCGCACATCCGTAACATTCAGTACTTC
TRBJ1-2	NA	TRBV30	NA	CAWSSYRVGYTF	TGTGCCTGGAGTTCGTACAGGGTTGGCTACACCTTC
TRBJ2-1	NA	TRBV6-5	NA	CASGTGRHEQFF	TGTGCCAGCGGAACAGGGCGGCATGAGCAGTTCTTC
TRBJ2-1	NA	TRBV9	NA	CASSVDLGVSYNEQFF	TGTGCCAGCAGCGTCGATCTGGGAGTCTCCTACAATGAGCAGTTCTTC
TRBJ2-7	few	TRBV6-5	TRBD1	CASSTDRASSYEQYF	TGTGCCAGCAGTACGGACAGGGCTAGCTCCTACGAGCAGTACTTC
TRBJ1-1	NA	TRBV2	NA	CAKQGQGITEAFF	TGTGCCAAGCAGGGGCAGGGTATCACTGAAGCTTTCTTT
TRBJ2-5	NA	TRBV7-3	TRBD2	CASSRLAGYQETQYF	TGTGCCAGCAGCCGACTAGCGGGGTACCAAGAGACCCAGTACTTC
TRBJ1-2	NA	TRBV2	NA	CARQHMHYGYTF	TGTGCCCGACAGCATATGCACTATGGCTACACCTTC
TRBJ2-1	NA	TRBV9	NA	CASSVDDSYRNNEQFF	TGTGCCAGCAGCGTGGATGACAGTTATCGGAACAATGAGCAGTTCTTC
TRBJ1-2	NA	TRBV11-2	NA	CASSPTQGSNYGYTF	TGTGCCAGCAGCCCCACACAGGGATCTAACTATGGCTACACCTTC
TRBJ1-5	few	TRBV10-1	NA	CASSSTGYQPQHF	TGCGCCAGCAGCAGTACAGGGTATCAGCCCCAGCATTTT
TRBJ2-1	once	TRBV7-2	TRBD1	CASSFSGTGSYNEQFF	TGTGCCAGCAGCTTTTCCGGGACAGGGAGTTACAATGAGCAGTTCTTC
TRBJ1-5	once	TRBV28	NA	CASAGVWGNQPQHF	TGTGCCAGCGCAGGGGTTTGGGGCAATCAGCCCCAGCATTTT
TRBJ2-3	NA	TRBV30	TRBD2	CAWSSGGPRGTQYF	TGTGCCTGGAGTTCGGGGGGGCCTCGTGGTACGCAGTATTTT
TRBJ1-1	NA	TRBV29-1	NA	CSAGIGMNTEAFF	TGCAGCGCCGGGATAGGGATGAACACTGAAGCTTTCTTT
TRBJ1-5	NA	TRBV7-2	TRBD1	CASSVGQGKGSNQPQHF	TGTGCCAGCAGCGTTGGACAGGGGAAAGGCAGCAATCAGCCCCAGCATTTT
TRBJ2-4	NA	TRBV30	TRBD1	CAWHRGILAKNIQYF	TGTGCCTGGCACAGGGGAATACTAGCCAAAAACATTCAGTACTTC
TRBJ2-5	NA	TRBV27	NA	CASSPAGQETQYF	TGTGCCAGCAGTCCAGCGGGCCAAGAGACCCAGTACTTC
TRBJ1-4	NA	TRBV14	NA	CASSQRTESNEKLFF	TGTGCCAGCAGCCAACGGACAGAATCGAATGAAAAACTGTTTTTT
TRBJ2-7	NA	TRBV7-2	NA	CASSSKGVAYEQYF	TGTGCCAGCAGTTCCAAGGGGGTTGCCTACGAGCAGTACTTC
TRBJ1-1	NA	TRBV19	TRBD1	CASSDTGGTEAFF	TGTGCCAGTAGCGACACAGGGGGCACTGAAGCTTTCTTT
TRBJ1-2	NA	TRBV10-3	TRBD1	CAISETSRQGGTGYTF	TGTGCCATCAGTGAGACCTCCCGACAGGGTGGCACTGGCTACACCTTC
TRBJ1-1	once	TRBV6-6	NA	CASSYGQGNTEAFF	TGTGCCAGCAGTTATGGTCAGGGGAACACTGAAGCTTTCTTT
TRBJ2-7	NA	TRBV27	TRBD2	CASSSPSRGLAEQYF	TGTGCCAGCAGTTCCCCCTCTAGGGGACTAGCGGAGCAGTACTTC
TRBJ1-1	NA	TRBV2	NA	CASRPGMHTEAFF	TGTGCCAGCAGACCGGGGATGCACACTGAAGCTTTCTTT
TRBJ1-1	NA	TRBV10-3	NA	CAISESDSLNTEAFF	TGTGCCATCAGTGAGTCGGACAGCCTGAACACTGAAGCTTTCTTT
TRBJ2-1	NA	TRBV5-6	TRBD1	CASSFAGLNRGGNEQFF	TGTGCCAGCAGCTTCGCAGGGCTTAACAGGGGCGGGAATGAGCAGTTCTTC
TRBJ2-5	NA	TRBV29-1	NA	CSVDAGMGGETQYF	TGCAGCGTTGATGCAGGCATGGGAGGAGAGACCCAGTACTTC
TRBJ2-2	NA	TRBV30	TRBD1	CAWSGQGAANTGELFF	TGTGCCTGGAGCGGACAGGGGGCCGCGAACACCGGGGAGCTGTTTTTT
TRBJ1-2	NA	TRBV5-4	NA	CASSLDSINYGYTF	TGTGCCAGCAGCTTGGACAGCATTAACTATGGCTACACCTTC
TRBJ1-1	NA	TRBV28	NA	CASSLMVTEAFF	TGTGCCAGCAGTCTAATGGTGACTGAAGCTTTCTTT
TRBJ2-1	NA	TRBV11-3	NA	CASSLQRLGSDEQFF	TGTGCCAGCAGCCTTCAGCGGTTGGGCTCGGATGAGCAGTTCTTC
TRBJ1-5	NA	TRBV9	NA	CASSGRDTGQPQHF	TGTGCCAGCAGCGGCCGGGACACCGGTCAGCCCCAGCATTTT